The 7 T cell receptor beta chains below were found in one sample sequenced in a study of T cells in tuberculosis. The assay was immunoSEQ multiplex PCR, and TCRdb's table has in-frame clones only and misses some. This table has 37,000 or so clones, about 94% appearing once. Sequenced input: PBMCs. The receptor set was obtained from a donor aged 10 to 29 with latent tuberculosis or without tuberculosis infection. Some clones in this sample may be carry-over from other donors' samples.

This clone was found once. The rearrangement links TRBV30 to TRBJ1-2; D call uncertain. The CDR3 has 13 amino acids. The germline V gene has CDR1 GTSNPN and CDR2 SVGIG (reference sequence). Trimming shortened V by 4 bases and J by 8 bases, and 17 bases separated the two germline ends. This chain's CDR3 is CAWNRESRGGYTF. CDR3 in DNA: TGTGCCTGGAACCGGGAGAGCCGCGGAGGCTACACCTTC. Full variable domain (outside the CDR3, taken from reference TRBV30 and TRBJ1-2): SQTIHQWPATLVQPVGSPLSLECTVEGTSNPNLYWYRQAAGRGLQLLFYSVGIGQISSEVPQNLSASRPQDRQFILSSKKLLLSDSGFYLCAWNRESRGGYTFGSGTRLTVV.

The chain joins TRBV19 to TRBJ1-5; 7 nucleotides match TRBD1. Germline CDR1 is LNHDA and CDR2 is SQIVND (reference sequence). CDR3 size: 15 residues. The V and J ends lost 5 bases and 11 bases, in that order; junction bases with no gene match: 15. The CDR3 loop is CASSASTGSGLAQHF. The CDR3 DNA reads as TGTGCCAGTAGTGCCTCGACAGGGTCCGGGTTGGCCCAGCATTTT.

The V gene is TRBV27, the J gene TRBJ1-4; TRBD1 matches at 10 bases. The length of the CDR3 is 15 residues. Per the germline V gene, CDR1 is MNHEY and CDR2 is SMNVEV (reference sequence). The trim removed 3 bases at V and 6 bases at J, leaving 4 bases unmatched. The CDR3 nucleotides are TGTGCCAGCAGTTTCCTAGGGACAGGGGATGAAAAACTGTTTTTT. Translated: CASSFLGTGDEKLFF.

This chain links TRBV11-2 with TRBJ2-3, with 10 bases that match TRBD1. Per the germline V gene, CDR1 is SGHAT and CDR2 is FQNNGV. The CDR3 contains 15 residues. V shed 4 bases and J 1 base; nucleotides not matched to a gene: 2. The CDR3 DNA reads TGTGCCAGCAGCTACGGGACAGGGGGCACAGATACGCAGTATTTT. This gives the protein CASSYGTGGTDTQYF.

The chain carries TRBV14 and TRBJ2-7, with unresolved D. This CDR3 has 12 amino acids. Germline assignment: CDR1 SGHDN and CDR2 FVKESK. The V and J ends lost 1 base and 3 bases respectively, with 4 bases between them. The CDR3 loop is CASSQVGYEQYV. In nucleotides, the CDR3 is TGTGCCAGCAGCCAAGTGGGCTACGAGCAGTACGTC.

The chain employs TRBV5-5 and TRBJ2-3; 7 nucleotides match TRBD2. The length of the CDR3 is 15 residues. V dropped 0 bases and J dropped 4; count of bases not matched to a gene: 5. CDR1 SGHKS and CDR2 YYEKEE come from the germline V gene (reference sequence). CDR3 sequence: CASSLAPSGADTQYF. DNA for the CDR3: TGTGCCAGCAGCTTGGCCCCTAGCGGCGCAGATACGCAGTATTTT.

The J gene is TRBJ2-2, the V gene TRBV6-5; D is perhaps TRBD1 (6 bases). Trimming removed 6 bases from V and 1 base from J, with 12 bases in between. This CDR3 has 15 amino acids. CDR1 MNHEY and CDR2 SVGAGI come from the germline V gene. This CDR3 is CASRGATMNTGELFF. Here the CDR3 DNA reads TGTGCCAGCAGGGGGGCCACTATGAACACCGGGGAGCTGTTTTTT.